This T cell receptor beta chain was sequenced for a study of OX40 agonist ivuxolimab in advanced cancers. In the study overall: Averaging 60 years in age, with a range of 23 to 79, the cohort was approximately 83% male.

Assay used: immunoSEQ multiplex PCR; TCRdb lists only in-frame clones, some missing. The table includes roughly 90,000 clones, roughly 94% detected once. The V segment lost 5 bases and the J segment 11 bases; nucleotides outside the gene matches: 8. CDR1 is MDHEN and CDR2 is SYDVKM in the germline V gene. The CDR3 has 12 residues. Whole-study results and caveats: On average, a greater number of expanded clones characterised CD8+ T cells relative to CD4+. Dosing at 0.1 to 3.0 mg/kg was accompanied by clonal expansion of CD4+ and CD8+ blood T cells by week 6. Antigen specificity of clonally expanded peripheral T cells was not established.

A remark on this clone: Its specificity is not known.

The chain uses TRBV28 and TRBJ2-5, with 7 bases fitting TRBD2. The specimen was CD4+ or CD8+ T cells sorted from blood, collected in a trial of the OX40 agonist ivuxolimab. This TCR derives from an adult with an advanced solid tumor such as melanoma, head and neck, liver or kidney cancer. Here the CDR3 reads CASSLEVGGQYF. DNA of the CDR3: TGTGCCAGCAGTCTTGAGGTGGGGGGGCAGTACTTC.